These 27 T cell receptor beta chains were sequenced from one sample in a study of blood T cell repertoires in COVID-19. This table comes from immunoSEQ multiplex PCR, and its TCRdb copy is limited to in-frame clones, with some not included. The sample consists of tens of thousands of clones, more than 70% of them appearing once. Sequenced material: peripheral blood. The receptors derive from a man in his 70s with COVID-19, enrolled during active disease.

The V call is TRBV5-1, the J call TRBJ2-7, with D maybe TRBD2 (6 bases). Trimming pared 4 bases from V and 6 bases from J, leaving 17 bases between. Germline CDR1 SGHRS, CDR2 YFSETQ. The CDR3 loop spans 14 amino acids. The CDR3 is CASSPVGGGPEQYF. As DNA, the CDR3 is TGCGCCAGCAGCCCGGTCGGGGGTGGTCCCGAGCAGTACTTC.

The V and J genes are TRBV6-2 or TRBV6-3 and TRBJ2-7; D is undetermined. V lost 0 bases to trimming and J lost 3 bases, with 6 bases between them. The CDR3 consists of 13 residues. Per germline, CDR1 MNHEY and CDR2 SVGEGT. For the CDR3, the DNA is TGTGCCAGCAGTTACTCGGGCAACTACGAGCAGTACTTC. This translates into CASSYSGNYEQYF.

The chain links TRBV3-1 (or the pseudogene TRBV3-2) to TRBJ2-1; possibly TRBD2 for D (6 bases). V lost 5 bases and J 7 bases, leaving 21 bases between the germline ends. CDR3 length: 16 residues. Per germline, CDR1 LGHDT and CDR2 YNNKEL (reference sequence). CDR3 residues: CASSSFGRGPGNEQFF. The CDR3 DNA reads as TGTGCCAGCAGCTCCTTCGGGCGGGGCCCAGGTAATGAGCAGTTCTTC.

The V gene is TRBV28, the J gene TRBJ1-5, with 7 positions matching TRBD1. Germline assignment: CDR1 MDHEN and CDR2 SYDVKM. The CDR3 covers 16 residues. The trim removed 3 bases at V and 0 bases at J, leaving 5 bases unmatched. The CDR3 loop reads CASSLEGQFSNQPQHF. In DNA form, the CDR3 reads TGTGCCAGCAGTTTGGAGGGACAGTTTAGCAATCAGCCCCAGCATTTT.

The chain links TRBV15 to TRBJ1-3; no firm D call. V was shortened by 3 bases and J by 0 bases, with 6 bases between the two germline ends. Germline V gene data show CDR1 as LNHNV and CDR2 as YYDKDF (reference sequence). The CDR3 length is 14 residues. The chain's CDR3 is CATSSPSSGNTIYF. The CDR3 DNA is TGTGCCACCAGCAGCCCTAGCTCTGGAAACACCATATATTTT.

The V call is TRBV7-9, the J call TRBJ2-2; 8 bases line up with TRBD1. CDR1 and CDR2 from the germline V gene are SEHNR and FQNEAQ (reference sequence). The J segment lost 5 bases and the V segment lost 0 bases, leaving 8 bases of the junction unmatched. The CDR3 extends over 17 amino acids. The CDR3 loop reads CASSLAGGQGPTGELFF. The CDR3 DNA reads as TGTGCCAGCAGCTTAGCTGGAGGACAGGGACCTACCGGGGAGCTGTTTTTT.

The V call is TRBV15, the J call TRBJ1-1; D gene unclear. The CDR3 has 15 residues. Germline V gene sequence: CDR1 LNHNV, CDR2 YYDKDF (reference sequence). V lost 0 bases, J lost 3 bases, and 11 bases lay in between. The CDR3 loop reads CATSREAQSYTEAFF. CDR3 in DNA: TGTGCCACCAGCAGAGAGGCTCAGTCCTACACTGAAGCTTTCTTT.

V gene TRBV20-1 combines with J gene TRBJ2-3; 8 nucleotides align to TRBD1. Germline assignment: CDR1 DFQATT and CDR2 SNEGSKA (reference sequence). The CDR3 spans 16 residues. J gave up 3 bases and V 3 bases, and 11 bases lay outside the gene matches. CDR3 sequence (DNA): TGCAGTGCTAGTGGTTCTCCCGGGACAGGTACAGATACGCAGTATTTT. Amino acid sequence: CSASGSPGTGTDTQYF.

Here the CDR3 reads CASSLLGGNTEAFF. The CDR3 bases are TGTGCCAGCTCCCTATTGGGGGGGAACACTGAAGCTTTCTTT. This chain joins TRBV18 and TRBJ1-1, with D possibly TRBD1 on 5 matching bases. Germline V CDR1 and CDR2: KGHSH, LQKENI. The ends were cut back, 6 bases at V and 1 base at J, with 12 bases in the middle. The CDR3 extends over 14 amino acids.

The chain couples TRBV29-1 to TRBJ1-1; D ambiguous. The length of the CDR3 is 13 residues. V dropped 5 bases and J dropped 5 bases, with 15 bases sitting between them. The V gene's germline CDR1 is SQVTM and CDR2 ANQGSEA. The CDR3 region is CSVLQRGGTEAFF. Here the CDR3 DNA reads TGCAGCGTTCTTCAGCGGGGTGGGACTGAAGCTTTCTTT.

The rearrangement uses TRBV4-3 and TRBJ2-3; TRBD2 aligns across 10 bases. Germline assignment: CDR1 LGHNA and CDR2 YSLEER. J was trimmed by 5 bases and V by 4 bases; bases with no gene match: 12. The CDR3 has 17 residues. CDR3: CASSPQGLAEVGDTQYF. CDR3 in DNA: TGCGCCAGCAGCCCCCAAGGACTAGCGGAGGTGGGAGATACGCAGTATTTT.

This rearrangement joins TRBV28 to TRBJ2-7; 8 nucleotides agree with TRBD1. Germline CDR1 MDHEN, CDR2 SYDVKM. J was trimmed by 6 bases and V by 6 bases; bases with no gene match: 4. The CDR3 sequence is 12 residues long. CDR3 region: CASRRTGPEQYF. The CDR3 DNA reads TGTGCCAGCAGACGGACAGGGCCCGAGCAGTACTTC.

The chain combines TRBV7-2 with TRBJ2-1; 13 bases line up with TRBD2. The CDR3 runs 17 residues. Looked up from germline, CDR1 is SGHTA and CDR2 is FQGNSA. Trimming took 2 bases from V and 10 from J; bases not matched to a gene: 11. DNA of the CDR3: TGTGCCAGCAGCTTACTCTCTGGACTAGCGGGAGTGGAGGAGCAGTTCTTC. This sequence encodes CASSLLSGLAGVEEQFF. The complete variable domain, with remaining parts taken from reference TRBV7-2 and TRBJ2-1, reads GAGVSQSPSNKVTEKGKDVELRCDPISGHTALYWYRQSLGQGLEFLIYFQGNSAPDKSGLPSDRFSAERTGGSVSTLTIQRTQQEDSAVYLCASSLLSGLAGVEEQFFGPGTRLTVL.

In its sample, this clone was seen a few times. V gene TRBV7-9 combines with J gene TRBJ1-4; TRBD1 is a possible D gene (5 bases). Trimming removed 0 bases at V and 6 bases at J, with 11 bases between. Germline V gene sequence: CDR1 SEHNR, CDR2 FQNEAQ (reference sequence). CDR3 length: 15 amino acids. The CDR3 DNA reads TGTGCCAGCAGCTTAGCGGTAGGGGCTCATGAAAAACTGTTTTTT. Its protein is CASSLAVGAHEKLFF.

In this sample, this clone turned up once. This chain uses TRBV7-2 with TRBJ2-2, with 11 nucleotides matching TRBD1. V lost 5 bases and J lost 7; bases outside the gene matches: 6. The CDR3 is made up of 15 amino acids. Germline V lookup: CDR1 SGHTA, CDR2 FQGNSA. The CDR3 nucleotides read TGTGCCAGCAGCCTTGGACAGGGGGCGGGCGGGGAGCTGTTTTTT. Protein: CASSLGQGAGGELFF.

The chain joins TRBV28 to TRBJ2-1; 11 positions agree with TRBD2. CDR3 length: 19 amino acids. Germline values: CDR1 MDHEN, CDR2 SYDVKM. The ends lost 7 bases at V and 6 bases at J; junction bases unmatched: 20. CDR3 amino acids: CASISFRASGRFPPNEQFF. As DNA, the CDR3 is TGTGCCAGCATTTCCTTCCGGGCTAGCGGGAGGTTCCCCCCCAATGAGCAGTTCTTC.

The J gene is TRBJ2-7, the V gene TRBV19, with D possibly matching TRBD2 (5 bases). V was trimmed by 7 bases and J by 7 bases, leaving 17 bases between them. In germline, CDR1 is LNHDA, CDR2 SQIVND (reference sequence). This CDR3 is built from 13 residues. The CDR3, as DNA: TGTGCCAGTAAACGCCGGATTAGCGAGGAGCAGTACTTC. Protein: CASKRRISEEQYF.

This clone was observed a handful of times. V gene TRBV29-1 combines with J gene TRBJ2-1; D unclear. There are 12 residues in the CDR3. Trimming left V 1 base short and J 3 bases short, with 4 bases between. CDR1 and CDR2 (germline): SQVTM, ANQGSEA. The DNA for the CDR3 is TGCAGCGTTGAAGCCAGCTACAATGAGCAGTTCTTC. Protein sequence: CSVEASYNEQFF.

The V gene is TRBV7-9, the J gene TRBJ1-2; D is unresolved. Germline CDR1 and CDR2: SEHNR and FQNEAQ (reference sequence). The CDR3 spans 14 residues. The V gene lost 2 bases and the J gene lost 0 bases, with 7 bases spanning the gap. CDR3 loop: CASSLPGTNYGYTF. CDR3 nucleotides: TGTGCCAGCAGCTTACCCGGGACTAACTATGGCTACACCTTC.

The V call is TRBV10-1, the J call TRBJ1-4, with a weak D call TRBD1 (5 bases). Trimming removed 7 bases at V and 1 base at J, with 10 bases between. CDR3 length: 14 residues. Germline V gives CDR1 WNHNN, CDR2 SYGVQD (reference sequence). The chain's CDR3 is CASTTGKTNEKLFF. The CDR3 nucleotides read TGCGCCAGCACTACAGGCAAAACTAATGAAAAACTGTTTTTT.

This clone occurred a few times. V and J are TRBV6-5 and TRBJ2-2; 7 nucleotides match TRBD2. There are 14 residues in the CDR3. In germline, CDR1 is MNHEY, CDR2 SVGAGI. The junction had 8 bases not matched to a gene; V was cut back by 7 bases and J by 6 bases. CDR3 loop: CASKGLRRSGELFF. The CDR3 DNA sequence: TGTGCCAGCAAGGGACTAAGAAGATCCGGGGAGCTGTTTTTT.

A single count supports this clone. The chain combines TRBV27 with TRBJ1-5; D is uncertain. Trimming removed 5 bases at V and 7 bases at J, with 12 bases between. Germline V CDR1 and CDR2: MNHEY, SMNVEV (reference sequence). CDR3 size: 13 residues. CDR3 residues: CASSPAAGQPQHF. CDR3 nucleotide sequence: TGTGCCAGCAGTCCGGCGGCGGGGCAGCCCCAGCATTTT.

The V and J genes are TRBV19 and TRBJ1-1, with a weak D call TRBD1 (5 bases). Germline V gene data show CDR1 as LNHDA and CDR2 as SQIVND (reference sequence). CDR3 length: 14 amino acids. Trimming shortened V by 6 bases and J by 1 base, and 12 bases separated the two germline ends. Here the CDR3 DNA reads TGTGCCAGTAGCACACAGGTCGCGAACACTGAAGCTTTCTTT. This translates into CASSTQVANTEAFF.

This chain uses TRBV9 with TRBJ2-1; D is uncertain. CDR1 and CDR2 (germline): SGDLS, YYNGEE. V was trimmed by 0 bases and J by 8 bases, leaving 9 bases between them. This CDR3 has 13 residues. The CDR3 region is CASSVGPSDEQFF. DNA of the CDR3: TGTGCCAGCAGCGTAGGCCCCTCGGATGAGCAGTTCTTC.

The chain has TRBV3-1 (or the pseudogene TRBV3-2) and TRBJ2-3; no definite D call. This CDR3 is built from 13 residues. V gave up 2 bases and J gave up 6 bases, with 9 bases separating them. Germline CDR1 is LGHDT and CDR2 is YNNKEL (reference sequence). CDR3 coding DNA: TGTGCCAGCAGCCAACGAGTATCGGATACGCAGTATTTT. Amino acid sequence: CASSQRVSDTQYF.

The gene calls are TRBV27 and TRBJ1-6; no clear D. Germline lookup yields CDR1 MNHEY and CDR2 SMNVEV (reference sequence). The CDR3 consists of 15 residues. Deletions cut 5 bases from V and 0 bases from J, with 8 bases between. CDR3 nucleotide sequence: TGTGCCAGCAGTCTCAGACTCTCCTATAATTCACCCCTCCACTTT. Translation gives CASSLRLSYNSPLHF.

The genes are TRBV7-4 and TRBJ1-5, with a possible D match to TRBD1 (5 bases). This CDR3 region has 19 residues. Deletions cut 1 base from V and 0 bases from J, with 19 bases between. Germline V gives CDR1 SGHVT, CDR2 SQSDAQ. CDR3 sequence (DNA): TGTGCCAGCAGCTTAGACGGCAGGGCCGACGTTTATAGCAATCAGCCCCAGCATTTT. Encoded protein: CASSLDGRADVYSNQPQHF. Using reference TRBV7-4 and TRBJ1-5 for the parts outside the CDR3, the full variable domain is GAGVSQSPRYKVAKRGRDVALRCDSISGHVTLYWYRQTLGQGSEVLTYSQSDAQRDKSGRPSGRFSAERPERSVSTLKIQRTEQGDSAVYLCASSLDGRADVYSNQPQHFGDGTRLSIL.